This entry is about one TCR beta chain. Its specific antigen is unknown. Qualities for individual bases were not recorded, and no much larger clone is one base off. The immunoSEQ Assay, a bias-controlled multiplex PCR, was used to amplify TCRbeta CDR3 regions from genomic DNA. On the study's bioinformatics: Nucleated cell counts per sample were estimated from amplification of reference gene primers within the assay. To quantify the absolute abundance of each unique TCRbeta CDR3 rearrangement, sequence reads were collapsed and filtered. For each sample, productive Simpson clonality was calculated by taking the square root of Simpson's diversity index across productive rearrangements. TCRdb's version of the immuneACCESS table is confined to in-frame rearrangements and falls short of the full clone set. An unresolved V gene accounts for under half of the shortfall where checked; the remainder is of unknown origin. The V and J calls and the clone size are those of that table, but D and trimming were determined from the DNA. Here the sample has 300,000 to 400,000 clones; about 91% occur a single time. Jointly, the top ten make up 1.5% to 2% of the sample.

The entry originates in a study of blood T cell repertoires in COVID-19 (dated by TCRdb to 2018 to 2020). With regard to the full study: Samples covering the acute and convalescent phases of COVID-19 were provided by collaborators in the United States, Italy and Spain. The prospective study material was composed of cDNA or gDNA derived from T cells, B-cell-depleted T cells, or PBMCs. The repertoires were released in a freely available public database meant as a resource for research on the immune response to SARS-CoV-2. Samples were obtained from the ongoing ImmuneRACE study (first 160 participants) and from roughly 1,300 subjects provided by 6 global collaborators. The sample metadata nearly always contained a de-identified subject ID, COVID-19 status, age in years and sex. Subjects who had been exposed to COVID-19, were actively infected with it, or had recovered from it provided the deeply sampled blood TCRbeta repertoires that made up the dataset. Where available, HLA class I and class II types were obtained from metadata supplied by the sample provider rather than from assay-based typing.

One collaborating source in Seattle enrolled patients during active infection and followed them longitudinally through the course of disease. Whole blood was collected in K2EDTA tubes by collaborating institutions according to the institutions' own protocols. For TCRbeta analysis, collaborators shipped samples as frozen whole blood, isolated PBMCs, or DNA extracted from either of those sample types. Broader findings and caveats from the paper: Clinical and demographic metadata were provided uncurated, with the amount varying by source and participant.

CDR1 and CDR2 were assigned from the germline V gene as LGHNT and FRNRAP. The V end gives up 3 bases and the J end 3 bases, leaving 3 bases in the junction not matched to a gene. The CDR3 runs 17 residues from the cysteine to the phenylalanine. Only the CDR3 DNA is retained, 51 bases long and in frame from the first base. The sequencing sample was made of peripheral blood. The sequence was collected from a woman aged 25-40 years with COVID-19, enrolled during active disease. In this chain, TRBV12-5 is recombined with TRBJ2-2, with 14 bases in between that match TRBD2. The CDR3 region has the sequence CASGFGTSGGDTGELFF. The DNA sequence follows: TGTGCTAGTGGTTTTGGGACTAGCGGGGGCGACACCGGGGAGCTGTTTTTT.